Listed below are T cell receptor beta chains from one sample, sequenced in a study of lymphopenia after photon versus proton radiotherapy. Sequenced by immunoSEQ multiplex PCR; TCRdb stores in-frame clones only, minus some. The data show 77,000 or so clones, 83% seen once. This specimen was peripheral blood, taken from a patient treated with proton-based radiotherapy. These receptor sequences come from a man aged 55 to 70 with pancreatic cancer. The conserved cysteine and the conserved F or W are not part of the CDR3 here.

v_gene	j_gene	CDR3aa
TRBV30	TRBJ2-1	AWGSENEQF
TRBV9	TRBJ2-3	ASSVESGTGTQY
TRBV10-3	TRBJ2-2	AISEKGLGTGELF
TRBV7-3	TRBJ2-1	ASSPSVGRDDEQF
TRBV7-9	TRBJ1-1	ASSLTTGNTEAF
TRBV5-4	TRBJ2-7	ASSHDGSYEQY
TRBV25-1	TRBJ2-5	ASRLAGGSQETQY
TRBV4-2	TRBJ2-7	ASSQDMVGVTYEQY
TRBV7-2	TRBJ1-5	ASSLGVPGQGQPQH
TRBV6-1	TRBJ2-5	ASSDPGLAKETQY
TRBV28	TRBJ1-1	ASRSRGAHAEAF
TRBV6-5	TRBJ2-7	ASSYSAGGPYEQY
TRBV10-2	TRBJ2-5	ASSDYGPRDQY
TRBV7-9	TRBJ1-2	ASSPDMPYGYT
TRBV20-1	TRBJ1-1	SADGTAEAF
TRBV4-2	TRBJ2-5	ASSQRSGETQY
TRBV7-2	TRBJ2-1	ASTRLAGGFSLRNEQF
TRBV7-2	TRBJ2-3	ASSLGLAGAAQY
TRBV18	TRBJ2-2	ASSPVRVGTGELF
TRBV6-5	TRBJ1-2	ASRARTEPNYGYT
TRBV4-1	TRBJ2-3	ASSQDPGDTQY
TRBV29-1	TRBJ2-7	SVASSGYYEQY
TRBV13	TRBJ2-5	ASSLVGGNQETQY
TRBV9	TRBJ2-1	ASSVGASGGNEQF
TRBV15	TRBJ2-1	ATSRDGGNNEQF
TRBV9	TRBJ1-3	ASSVRGSGNTIY
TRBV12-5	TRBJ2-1	ASGSTRSNSYNEQF
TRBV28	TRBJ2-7	ASDGEGYEQY
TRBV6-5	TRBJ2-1	ASSNPGQGDDEQF
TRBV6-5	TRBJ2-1	ASSLGQDYYNEQF
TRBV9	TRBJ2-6	ASSVGTGANVLT
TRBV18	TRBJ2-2	ASSPRLGTGDTGELF
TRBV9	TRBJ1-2	ASSVDGYNYGYT
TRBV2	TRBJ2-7	ATPPQGAPTEQY
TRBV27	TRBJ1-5	ASRQSGQGGNQPQH
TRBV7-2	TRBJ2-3	ASSSPGLAGPTDTQY
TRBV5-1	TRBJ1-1	ASSRNYNTEAF
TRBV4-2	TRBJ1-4	ASSQAELLTMAPTNEKLF
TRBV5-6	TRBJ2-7	ASSLGGTYEQY
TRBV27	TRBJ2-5	ASSTSGSYGETQY
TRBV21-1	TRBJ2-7	ASSNSSSGRGVYEQY
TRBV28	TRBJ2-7	ASSLRGPSYEQY
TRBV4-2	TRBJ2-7	ASSPLGGGGGSYEQY
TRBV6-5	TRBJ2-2	ASMAGTNTGELF
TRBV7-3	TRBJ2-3	ASSSRPADTQY
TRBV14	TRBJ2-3	ASSRTTLGGSTDTQY
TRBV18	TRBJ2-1	ASSRTSDSYNEQF
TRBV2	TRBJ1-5	ASSGGQAGQPQH
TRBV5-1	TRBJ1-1	ASSLTTNTEAF
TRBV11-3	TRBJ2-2	ASSFGQYTGELF
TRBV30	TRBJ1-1	AWSVNLVLQGAAF
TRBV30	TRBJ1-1	AWADQGRPEAF
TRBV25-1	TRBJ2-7	ASTRDYLYEQY